This TCR beta chain was documented in a study of T cell responses to AZD1222 COVID-19 vaccine. Remarks on this clone: Its specificity is unknown.

Profiled with immunoSEQ multiplex PCR; TCRdb holds only in-frame clones, not every one. The table shows about 140,000 clones, with more than 70% occurring only once. The CDR3 loop spans 16 amino acids. Germline V lookup: CDR1 MNHEY, CDR2 SVGEGT. The V and J ends lost 6 bases and 5 bases, in that order; junction bases with no gene match: 6. Study results and limitations: The span of vaccine-associated CD4 TCRs extended across spike, with dominance at 160-218 and 743-854.

The receptor comes from an adult who received the AZD1222 COVID-19 vaccine. V is TRBV6-2 or TRBV6-3 and J is TRBJ2-3, with 15 nucleotides matching TRBD2. This specimen consisted of peripheral blood, obtained 28 days after the second AZD1222 dose. The CDR3 nucleotides read TGTGCCAGCAGCTATGGGGGACTAGCGGGAGGAGATACGCAGTATTTT. Its translation: CASSYGGLAGGDTQYF.